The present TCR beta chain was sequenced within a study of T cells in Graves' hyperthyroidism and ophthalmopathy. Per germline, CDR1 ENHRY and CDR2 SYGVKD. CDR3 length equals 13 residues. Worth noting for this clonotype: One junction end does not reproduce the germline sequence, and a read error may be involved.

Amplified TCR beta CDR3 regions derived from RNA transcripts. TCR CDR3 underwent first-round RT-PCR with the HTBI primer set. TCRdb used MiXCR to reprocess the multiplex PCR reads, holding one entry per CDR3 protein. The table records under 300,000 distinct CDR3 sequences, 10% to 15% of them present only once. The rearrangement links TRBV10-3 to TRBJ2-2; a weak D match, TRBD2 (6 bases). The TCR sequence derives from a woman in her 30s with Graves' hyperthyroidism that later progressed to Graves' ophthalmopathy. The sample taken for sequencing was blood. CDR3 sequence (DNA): TGTGCCAACTCAGCGCCGGGCACCGGGGGGCTGTTTTTT. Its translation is CANSAPGTGGLFF.